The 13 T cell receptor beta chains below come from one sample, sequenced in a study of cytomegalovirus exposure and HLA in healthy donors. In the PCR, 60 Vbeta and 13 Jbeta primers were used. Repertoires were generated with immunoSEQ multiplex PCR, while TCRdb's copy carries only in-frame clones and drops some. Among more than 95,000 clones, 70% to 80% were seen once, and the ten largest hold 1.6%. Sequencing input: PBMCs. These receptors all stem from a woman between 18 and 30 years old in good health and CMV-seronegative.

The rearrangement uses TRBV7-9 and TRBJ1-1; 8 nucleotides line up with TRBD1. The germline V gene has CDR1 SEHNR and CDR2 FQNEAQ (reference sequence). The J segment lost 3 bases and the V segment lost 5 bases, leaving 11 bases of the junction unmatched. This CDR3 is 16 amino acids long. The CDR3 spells CASSPPGQAYHTEAFF. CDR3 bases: TGTGCCAGCAGCCCTCCGGGACAGGCGTACCACACTGAAGCTTTCTTT.

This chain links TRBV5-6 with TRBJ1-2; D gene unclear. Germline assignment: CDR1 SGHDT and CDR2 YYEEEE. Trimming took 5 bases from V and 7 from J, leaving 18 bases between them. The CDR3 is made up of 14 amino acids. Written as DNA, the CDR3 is TGTGCCAGCAGTTTAAATGATATCTGGAGTGGCTACACCTTC. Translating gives CASSLNDIWSGYTF.

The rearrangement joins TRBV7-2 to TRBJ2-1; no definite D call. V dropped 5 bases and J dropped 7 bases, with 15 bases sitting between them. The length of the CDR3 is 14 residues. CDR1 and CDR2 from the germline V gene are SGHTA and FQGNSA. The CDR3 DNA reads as TGTGCCAGCAGCACCTTCGCTAGACCAAATGAGCAGTTCTTC. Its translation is CASSTFARPNEQFF.

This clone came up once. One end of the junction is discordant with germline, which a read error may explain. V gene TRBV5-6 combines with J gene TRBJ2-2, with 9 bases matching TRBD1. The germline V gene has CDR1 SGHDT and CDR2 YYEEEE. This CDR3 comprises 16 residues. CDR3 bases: TGTGCCAGCAGCCTCGTGACAGGGGGGAGCACCGGGGAGATGTTTTTT. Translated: CASSLVTGGSTGEMFF.

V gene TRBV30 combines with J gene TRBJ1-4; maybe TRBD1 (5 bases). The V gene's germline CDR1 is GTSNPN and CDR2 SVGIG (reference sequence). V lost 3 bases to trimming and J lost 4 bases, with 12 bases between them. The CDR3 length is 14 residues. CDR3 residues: CAWRAGSFNEKLFF. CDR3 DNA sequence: TGTGCCTGGAGGGCAGGGTCCTTTAATGAAAAACTGTTTTTT.

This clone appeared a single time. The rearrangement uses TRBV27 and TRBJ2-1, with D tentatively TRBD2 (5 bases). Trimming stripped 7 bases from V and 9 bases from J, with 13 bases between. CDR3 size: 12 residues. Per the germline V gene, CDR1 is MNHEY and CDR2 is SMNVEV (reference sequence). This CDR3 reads CASTQGGGEQFF. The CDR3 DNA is TGTGCCAGCACCCAAGGAGGTGGTGAGCAGTTCTTC.

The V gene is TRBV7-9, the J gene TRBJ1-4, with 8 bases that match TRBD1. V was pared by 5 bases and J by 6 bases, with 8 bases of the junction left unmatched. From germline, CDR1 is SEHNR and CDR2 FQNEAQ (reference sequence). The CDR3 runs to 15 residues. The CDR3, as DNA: TGTGCCAGCAGCCCCGGACAGGGCCGCGATGAAAAACTGTTTTTT. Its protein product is CASSPGQGRDEKLFF. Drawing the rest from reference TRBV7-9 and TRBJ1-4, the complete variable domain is DTGVSQNPRHKITKRGQNVTFRCDPISEHNRLYWYRQTLGQGPEFLTYFQNEAQLEKSRLLSDRFSAERPKGSFSTLEIQRTEQGDSAMYLCASSPGQGRDEKLFFGSGTQLSVL.

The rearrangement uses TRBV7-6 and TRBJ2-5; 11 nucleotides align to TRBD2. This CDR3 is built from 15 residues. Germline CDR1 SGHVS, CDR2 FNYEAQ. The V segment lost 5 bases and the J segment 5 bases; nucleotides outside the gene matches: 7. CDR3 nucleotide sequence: TGTGCCAGCAGCCGTACTAGCGGGGGCCTGGAGACCCAGTACTTC. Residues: CASSRTSGGLETQYF.

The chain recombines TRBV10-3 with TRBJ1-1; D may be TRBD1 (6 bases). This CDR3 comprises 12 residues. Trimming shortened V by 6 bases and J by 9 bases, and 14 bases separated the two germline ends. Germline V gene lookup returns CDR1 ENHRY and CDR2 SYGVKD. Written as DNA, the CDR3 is TGTGCCATCAGCCTAACTCAGGGGAAAGCTTTCTTT. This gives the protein CAISLTQGKAFF.

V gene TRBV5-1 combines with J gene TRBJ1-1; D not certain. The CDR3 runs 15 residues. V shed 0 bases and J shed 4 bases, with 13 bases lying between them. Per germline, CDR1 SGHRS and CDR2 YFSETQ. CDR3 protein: CASSLASGGPTEAFF. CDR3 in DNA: TGCGCCAGCAGCTTGGCGTCGGGAGGGCCCACTGAAGCTTTCTTT.

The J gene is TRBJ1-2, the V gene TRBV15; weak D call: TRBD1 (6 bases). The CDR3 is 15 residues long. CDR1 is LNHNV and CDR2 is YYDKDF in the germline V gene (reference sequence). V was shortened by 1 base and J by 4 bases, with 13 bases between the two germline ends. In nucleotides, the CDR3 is TGTGCCACCAGCAGAGGTCCAGGGGAGCTCTATGGCTACACCTTC. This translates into CATSRGPGELYGYTF.

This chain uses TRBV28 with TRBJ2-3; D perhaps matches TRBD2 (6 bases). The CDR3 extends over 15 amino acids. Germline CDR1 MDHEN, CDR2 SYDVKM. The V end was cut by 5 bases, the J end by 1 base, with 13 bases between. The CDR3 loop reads CASSPLRRGTDTQYF. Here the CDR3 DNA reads TGTGCCAGCAGTCCCCTTAGGAGGGGCACAGATACGCAGTATTTT.

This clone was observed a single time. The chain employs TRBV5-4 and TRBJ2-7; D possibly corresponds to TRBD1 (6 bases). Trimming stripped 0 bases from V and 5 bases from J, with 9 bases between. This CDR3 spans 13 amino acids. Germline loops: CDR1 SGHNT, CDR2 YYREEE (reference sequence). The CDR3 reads CASSLGQEDEQYF. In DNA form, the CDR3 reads TGTGCCAGCAGCTTGGGACAGGAGGACGAGCAGTACTTC.